The 20 T cell receptor beta chains below come from one sample, sequenced in a study of blood T cell repertoires in COVID-19. Assay: immunoSEQ multiplex PCR; the TCRdb copy retains only in-frame clones and omits some. The table shows tens of thousands of clones, with about 89% occurring only once. Sample: peripheral blood. The source of these receptors is a human donor with acute or convalescent COVID-19. The donor label of this sample is uncertain.

The chain recombines TRBV5-4 with TRBJ2-3; TRBD1 matches at 9 bases. The V segment lost 6 bases and the J segment 1 base; nucleotides outside the gene matches: 9. The CDR3 is 16 residues long. CDR1 is SGHNT, CDR2 YYREEE, per germline (reference sequence). The CDR3 coding sequence is TGTGCCAGCACCACACAGGGGGCGTCGGGCACAGATACGCAGTATTTT. As protein: CASTTQGASGTDTQYF.

The chain joins TRBV4-2 to TRBJ2-5; D gene unclear. The V end was cut by 0 bases, the J end by 3 bases, with 5 bases between. The germline gives CDR1 LGHNA, CDR2 YNFKEQ. There are 13 residues in the CDR3. CDR3 sequence: CASSQDPEETQYF. The CDR3 DNA reads as TGTGCCAGCAGCCAAGATCCCGAAGAGACCCAGTACTTC.

This chain connects TRBV28 to TRBJ2-3, with TRBD2 matching 9 bases. Germline V lookup: CDR1 MDHEN, CDR2 SYDVKM. V was pared by 5 bases and J by 1 base, with 7 bases of the junction left unmatched. The CDR3 consists of 16 residues. DNA for the CDR3: TGTGCCAGCAGTCCTAACTTAGCGGGGGGCACAGATACGCAGTATTTT. It yields the protein CASSPNLAGGTDTQYF. The variable domain in full, completed from reference TRBV28 and TRBJ2-3, reads DVKVTQSSRYLVKRTGEKVFLECVQDMDHENMFWYRQDPGLGLRLIYFSYDVKMKEKGDIPEGYSVSREKKERFSLILESASTNQTSMYLCASSPNLAGGTDTQYFGPGTRLTVL.

The V and J genes are TRBV6-5 and TRBJ2-2; D is undetermined. V lost 5 bases and J 4 bases, leaving 8 bases between the germline ends. CDR3 length: 13 residues. Per the germline V gene, CDR1 is MNHEY and CDR2 is SVGAGI. CDR3 in DNA: TGTGCCAGCAGTAGCCCGATCACCGGGGAGCTGTTTTTT. Protein sequence: CASSSPITGELFF.

The chain joins TRBV7-9 to TRBJ1-4; TRBD1 might be the D (5 bases). Germline CDR1 SEHNR, CDR2 FQNEAQ (reference sequence). Trimming shortened V by 0 bases and J by 5 bases, and 13 bases separated the two germline ends. This CDR3 spans 16 amino acids. The DNA for the CDR3 is TGTGCCAGCAGCTTAGCCGGGACTGGTCGAAATGAAAAACTGTTTTTT. Protein sequence: CASSLAGTGRNEKLFF.

This rearrangement joins TRBV10-3 to TRBJ2-5, with 8 nucleotides matching TRBD2. CDR3 length: 14 residues. CDR1 and CDR2 (germline): ENHRY, SYGVKD. With 10 bases clipped from V and 1 base from J, the junction kept 8 bases outside the gene matches. The CDR3 DNA is TGTGCCACCAGCGGGGGAGACCCCCAAGAGACCCAGTACTTC. It is translated as CATSGGDPQETQYF.

V usage is TRBV6-1 and J usage is TRBJ1-3; 9 nucleotides agree with TRBD1. Per germline, CDR1 MNHNS and CDR2 SASEGT. The trim removed 2 bases at V and 5 bases at J, leaving 4 bases unmatched. This CDR3 region has 15 residues. The DNA for the CDR3 is TGTGCCAGCAGTGAACCAGGACAGGGGAGAAACACCATATATTTT. This encodes CASSEPGQGRNTIYF.

The rearrangement uses TRBV19 and TRBJ2-1, with 8 positions matching TRBD1. The CDR3 is 15 amino acids. The trim removed 3 bases at V and 4 bases at J, leaving 5 bases unmatched. CDR1 is LNHDA, CDR2 SQIVND, per germline (reference sequence). As DNA, the CDR3 is TGTGCCAGTAGTATGGGGCAGGGGGCGTACAATGAGCAGTTCTTC. It encodes CASSMGQGAYNEQFF.

This chain connects TRBV11-3 to TRBJ1-6; D not certain. The germline V and J ends were trimmed by 1 base and 10 bases, with 11 bases remaining between them. This CDR3 region has 14 residues. Germline V lookup: CDR1 SGHNT, CDR2 YENEEA. The CDR3 DNA reads TGTGCCAGCAGCTTAGGCGGTGTAGGATCACCCCTCCACTTT. It yields the protein CASSLGGVGSPLHF. Based on the CDR3 plus reference TRBV11-3 and TRBJ1-6, the full variable domain is EAGVVQSPRYKIIEKKQPVAFWCNPISGHNTLYWYLQNLGQGPELLIRYENEEAVDDSQLPKDRFSAERLKGVDSTLKIQPAELGDSAVYLCASSLGGVGSPLHFGNGTRLTVT.

This clone was observed once. The chain uses TRBV6-1 and TRBJ2-3, with a possible D match to TRBD2 (6 bases). Germline V gene lookup returns CDR1 MNHNS and CDR2 SASEGT. The CDR3 covers 15 residues. V lost 1 base and J 6 bases, leaving 14 bases between the germline ends. Here the CDR3 DNA reads TGTGCCAGCAGTGAAGAGACTAGGGACGCTGATACGCAGTATTTT. It specifies CASSEETRDADTQYF.

V is TRBV19 and J is TRBJ1-5; possible D gene TRBD1, 5 bases. The V end lost 3 bases, the J end lost 0 bases, and 12 bases lay between the germline ends. CDR3 size: 16 residues. CDR1 is LNHDA and CDR2 is SQIVND in the germline V gene (reference sequence). The CDR3 bases are TGTGCCAGTAGTATCTGGGGGAGGGGTAGCAATCAGCCCCAGCATTTT. Translation gives CASSIWGRGSNQPQHF.

This clone was seen only a few times. V and J are TRBV4-2 and TRBJ1-4, with 9 positions matching TRBD1. V shed 4 bases and J 7 bases; nucleotides not matched to a gene: 10. The V gene's germline CDR1 is LGHNA and CDR2 YNFKEQ. CDR3 size: 16 residues. CDR3 sequence: CASSRERQGVGEKLFF. CDR3 nucleotide sequence: TGTGCCAGCAGCCGAGAGCGACAGGGGGTGGGTGAAAAACTGTTTTTT.

The chain has TRBV30 and TRBJ1-5, with a possible D match to TRBD1 (5 bases). CDR3 size: 13 residues. Trimming removed 0 bases at V and 9 bases at J, with 12 bases between. The germline CDR1 and CDR2 sequences are GTSNPN and SVGIG (reference sequence). This chain's CDR3 is CAWSVLGGRPQHF. Here the CDR3 DNA reads TGTGCCTGGAGTGTACTCGGGGGACGGCCCCAGCATTTT.

The chain couples TRBV7-9 to TRBJ2-1; D may be TRBD2 (5 bases). Germline loops: CDR1 SEHNR, CDR2 FQNEAQ (reference sequence). The CDR3 loop spans 11 amino acids. Trimming took 5 bases from V and 7 from J, leaving 6 bases between them. CDR3 residues: CASSRGNEQFF. In nucleotides, the CDR3 is TGTGCCAGCAGCCGAGGGAATGAGCAGTTCTTC.

The J gene is TRBJ1-4, the V gene TRBV6-5; 11 positions agree with TRBD1. The CDR3 runs to 15 residues. The germline V gene encodes CDR1 MNHEY and CDR2 SVGAGI. The trim removed 7 bases at V and 7 bases at J, leaving 8 bases unmatched. The CDR3 DNA follows: TGTGCCAGCAATTCCGGACAGGGGGCGCGTGAAAAACTGTTTTTT. Translating it yields CASNSGQGAREKLFF.

This clone was seen once. The J gene is TRBJ1-3, the V gene TRBV5-4; tentative D call: TRBD1 (6 bases). The V gene lost 2 bases and the J gene lost 4 bases, with 7 bases spanning the gap. Per germline, CDR1 SGHNT and CDR2 YYREEE (reference sequence). This CDR3 is 13 amino acids long. The CDR3 protein is CASSFGQGNTIYF. The CDR3 nucleotides are TGTGCCAGCAGCTTTGGACAGGGAAACACCATATATTTT.

The genes are TRBV29-1 and TRBJ1-4; 10 bases fit TRBD1. Germline lookup yields CDR1 SQVTM and CDR2 ANQGSEA. This CDR3 has 16 amino acids. The trim removed 5 bases at V and 6 bases at J, leaving 12 bases unmatched. In DNA form, the CDR3 reads TGCAGCGTTATATCCCGGGACAGGGGAGGGGATGAAAAACTGTTTTTT. Residues: CSVISRDRGGDEKLFF. Drawing the rest from reference TRBV29-1 and TRBJ1-4, the complete variable domain is SAVISQKPSRDICQRGTSLTIQCQVDSQVTMMFWYRQQPGQSLTLIATANQGSEATYESGFVIDKFPISRPNLTFSTLTVSNMSPEDSSIYLCSVISRDRGGDEKLFFGSGTQLSVL.

The gene calls are TRBV18 and TRBJ1-1; D remains unclear. CDR3 size: 15 residues. The V gene's germline CDR1 is KGHSH and CDR2 LQKENI. The V gene lost 3 bases and the J gene lost 4 bases, with 15 bases spanning the gap. DNA for the CDR3: TGTGCCAGCTCACCGTCCGCGGGGTCGAGCACTGAAGCTTTCTTT. Translation: CASSPSAGSSTEAFF.

The chain joins TRBV10-2 to TRBJ2-7; 14 bases are shared with TRBD2. V shed 7 bases and J 7 bases; nucleotides not matched to a gene: 6. CDR1 is WSHSY, CDR2 SAAADI, per germline. The CDR3 is 14 residues long. The CDR3, as DNA: TGCGCCAGCAAACCGGGACTAGCGGGGGTTGAGCAGTACTTC. Translated: CASKPGLAGVEQYF.

The rearrangement links TRBV11-3 to TRBJ2-7; 7 nucleotides match TRBD1. Germline CDR1 SGHNT, CDR2 YENEEA. The CDR3 has 14 residues. After removal of 6 bases from V and 8 bases from J, the junction contained 13 bases not matched to a gene. For the CDR3, the DNA is TGTGCCAGCAGTGCCGGGACAGCCGGAAAGCAGCAGTACTTC. This encodes CASSAGTAGKQQYF.